This T cell receptor (beta chain) was identified in a study of early T cells in non-severe SARS-CoV-2 infection. Study information: Chains were not paired, and sequencing was done on bulk RNA from unsorted whole blood.

TCRdb re-analysed the 5' RACE reads in MiXCR, keeping a single row per CDR3 protein. The profile shows fewer than 75,000 distinct CDR3 sequences, about 19% of them singletons. Trimming removed 2 bases from V and 1 base from J; junction bases left unmatched: 16. The CDR3 sequence is 20 residues long. CDR1 SGHVS and CDR2 FQNEAQ come from the germline V gene. The TCR was taken from an adult who was a healthcare worker with PCR-confirmed SARS-CoV-2 infection or an uninfected control (not recorded which). The V gene is TRBV7-8, the J gene TRBJ1-1; 10 nucleotides match TRBD1. Sample: whole blood, taken at baseline. For the CDR3, the DNA is TGTGCCAGCAGCTTAAAGCTTATTGCCGGACAGGGGGAGAAGAACACTGAAGCTTTCTTT. The encoded protein is CASSLKLIAGQGEKNTEAFF.